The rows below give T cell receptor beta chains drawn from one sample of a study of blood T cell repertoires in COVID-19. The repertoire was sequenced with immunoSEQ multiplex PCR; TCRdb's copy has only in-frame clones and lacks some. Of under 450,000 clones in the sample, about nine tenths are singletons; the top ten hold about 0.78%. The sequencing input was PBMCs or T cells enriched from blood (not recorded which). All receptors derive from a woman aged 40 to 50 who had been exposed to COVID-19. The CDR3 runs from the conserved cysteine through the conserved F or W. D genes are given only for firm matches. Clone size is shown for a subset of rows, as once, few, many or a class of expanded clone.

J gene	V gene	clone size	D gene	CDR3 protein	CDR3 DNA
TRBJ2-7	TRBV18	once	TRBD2	CASSPRAGDGEQYF	TGTGCCAGCTCACCTAGAGCGGGAGACGGCGAGCAGTACTTC
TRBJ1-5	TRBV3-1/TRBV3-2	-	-	CASSEQFSNQPQHF	TGTGCCAGCAGCGAACAGTTTAGCAATCAGCCCCAGCATTTT
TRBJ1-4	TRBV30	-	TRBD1	CAWSVGGGNEKLFF	TGTGCCTGGAGTGTAGGGGGCGGCAATGAAAAACTGTTTTTT
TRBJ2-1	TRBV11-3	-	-	CASSLYWENEQFF	TGTGCCAGCAGCTTATATTGGGAGAATGAGCAGTTCTTC
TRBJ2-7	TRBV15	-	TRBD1	CATSPPGGQSSYEQYF	TGTGCCACCAGCCCTCCAGGGGGACAGAGCTCCTACGAGCAGTACTTC
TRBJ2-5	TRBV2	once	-	CASRELSRVETQYF	TGTGCCAGCCGGGAACTCTCTAGGGTGGAGACCCAGTACTTC
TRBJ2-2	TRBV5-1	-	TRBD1	CASSSKPGQGAPGELFF	TGCGCCAGCAGCTCGAAACCGGGACAGGGCGCTCCCGGGGAGCTGTTTTTT
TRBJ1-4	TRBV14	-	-	CASSQDPGKEEKLFF	TGTGCCAGCAGCCAAGATCCGGGGAAGGAGGAAAAACTGTTTTTT
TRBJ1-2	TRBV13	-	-	CASSPGGTHGYTF	TGTGCCAGCAGCCCTGGGGGGACCCATGGCTACACCTTC
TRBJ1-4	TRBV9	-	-	CASSVEPTNEKLFF	TGTGCCAGCAGCGTTGAGCCAACTAATGAAAAACTGTTTTTT
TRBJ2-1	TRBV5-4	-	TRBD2	CASSLTSGGANEQFF	TGTGCCAGCAGCCTGACTAGCGGGGGGGCGAATGAGCAGTTCTTC
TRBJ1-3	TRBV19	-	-	CASTDIIPGNTIYF	TGTGCCAGTACCGACATAATCCCTGGAAACACCATATATTTT
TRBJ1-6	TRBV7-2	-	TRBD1	CASSNRGRDSPLHF	TGTGCCAGCAGCAACAGGGGGCGAGATTCACCCCTCCACTTT
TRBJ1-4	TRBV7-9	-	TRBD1	CASSLAGTGATNEKLFF	TGTGCCAGCAGCTTAGCCGGGACAGGGGCAACTAATGAAAAACTGTTTTTT
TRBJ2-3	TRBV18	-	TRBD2	CASSPLAGGSTDTQYF	TGTGCCAGCTCACCGCTAGCGGGAGGGAGCACAGATACGCAGTATTTT
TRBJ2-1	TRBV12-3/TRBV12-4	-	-	CASTLGGNEQFF	TGTGCCAGCACCCTGGGGGGAAATGAGCAGTTCTTC
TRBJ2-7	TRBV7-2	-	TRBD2	CASSLGSGGDGYEQYF	TGTGCCAGCAGCTTAGGGAGCGGGGGGGACGGTTACGAGCAGTACTTC
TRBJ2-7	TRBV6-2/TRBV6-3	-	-	CASSPSRLVDYEQYF	TGTGCCAGCAGTCCCTCTAGACTAGTAGACTACGAGCAGTACTTC
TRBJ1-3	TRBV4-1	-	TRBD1	CASRPRQGEAGNTIYF	TGCGCCAGCAGGCCTCGACAGGGAGAAGCTGGAAACACCATATATTTT
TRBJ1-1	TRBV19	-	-	CASRFVRGTEAFF	TGTGCCAGTAGGTTTGTCAGGGGCACTGAAGCTTTCTTT
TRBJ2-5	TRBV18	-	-	CASSAGRKETQYF	TGTGCCAGCTCCGCGGGGCGGAAAGAGACCCAGTACTTC
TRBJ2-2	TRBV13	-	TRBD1	CASSPTGTGELFF	TGTGCCAGCAGCCCGACAGGGACCGGGGAGCTGTTTTTT
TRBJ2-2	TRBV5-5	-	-	CASSLESSNTGELFF	TGTGCCAGCAGCCTGGAGAGTTCGAACACCGGGGAGCTGTTTTTT
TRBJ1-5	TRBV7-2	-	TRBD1	CASSFGTGGVDQPQHF	TGTGCCAGCAGCTTTGGGACAGGGGGCGTAGATCAGCCCCAGCATTTT
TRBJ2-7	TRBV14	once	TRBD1	CASRKGKTGQYEQYF	TGTGCCAGCAGGAAGGGAAAGACAGGGCAGTACGAGCAGTACTTC
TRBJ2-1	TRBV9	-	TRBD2	CASSVAEAPRLRESYNEQFF	TGTGCCAGCAGCGTAGCGGAGGCGCCCCGGTTGCGGGAGTCTTACAATGAGCAGTTCTTC
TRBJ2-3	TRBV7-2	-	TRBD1	CASSPVGQGNTDTQYF	TGTGCCAGCAGCCCGGTGGGACAGGGGAACACAGATACGCAGTATTTT
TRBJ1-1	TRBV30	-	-	CAWSVISRGTEAFF	TGTGCCTGGAGTGTAATCTCCAGGGGAACTGAAGCTTTCTTT
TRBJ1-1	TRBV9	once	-	CASSPRPGWGERNTEAFF	TGTGCCAGCAGCCCCCGTCCGGGCTGGGGCGAGCGTAACACTGAAGCTTTCTTT
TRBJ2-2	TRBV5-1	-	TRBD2	CASSLAGGPGELFF	TGCGCCAGCAGCCTAGCGGGGGGGCCCGGGGAGCTGTTTTTT
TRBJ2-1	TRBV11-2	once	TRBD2	CASGLRGVEQFF	TGTGCCTCGGGACTAAGAGGTGTTGAGCAGTTCTTC
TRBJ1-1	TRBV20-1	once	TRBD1	CSAGRGRAFF	TGCAGTGCGGGCAGGGGGAGAGCTTTCTTT
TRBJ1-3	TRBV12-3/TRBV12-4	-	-	CASTRGLGNTIYF	TGTGCCAGCACCCGTGGGCTAGGAAACACCATATATTTT
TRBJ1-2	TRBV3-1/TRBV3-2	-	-	CASSQDRSYGYTF	TGTGCCAGCAGCCAAGATCGTTCCTATGGCTACACCTTC
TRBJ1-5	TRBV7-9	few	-	CASSLGWSAEPQHF	TGTGCCAGCAGCTTAGGCTGGAGTGCTGAGCCCCAGCATTTT
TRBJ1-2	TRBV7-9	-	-	CASRFGGGYTF	TGTGCCAGCAGATTCGGAGGTGGCTACACCTTC
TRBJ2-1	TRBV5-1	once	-	CASSLALNEQFF	TGCGCCAGCAGCTTGGCTTTGAATGAGCAGTTCTTC
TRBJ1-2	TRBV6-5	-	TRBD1	CASSSDRRFYGYTF	TGTGCCAGCAGTTCGGACAGGAGATTCTATGGCTACACCTTC
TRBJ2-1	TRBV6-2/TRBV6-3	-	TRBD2	CASRPRLAGGTHNEQFF	TGTGCCAGCAGACCTCGACTAGCGGGAGGAACCCACAATGAGCAGTTCTTC